This T cell receptor (beta chain) was obtained from a study of cytomegalovirus exposure and HLA in healthy donors. The overall study: The 120 validation repertoires matched the roughly 670 first-cohort repertoires in platform, a later analysis reported. Findings of the study overall: Diagnosis of cytomegalovirus status made by the classifier reportedly showed high specificity and sensitivity. The tendency of first-cohort TCR clusters to co-occur in the 90 to 150 validation repertoires was the finding of a later analysis.

Regarding this clone: Antigen specificity is unknown.

The V gene lost 1 base and the J gene lost 8 bases, with 11 bases spanning the gap. Germline CDR1 is MGHDK and CDR2 is SYGVNS. The CDR3 has 13 amino acids. Here immunoSEQ multiplex PCR was the method, and the copy in TCRdb shows in-frame clones only, minus some. In the table there are 90,000 to 120,000 clones, roughly 84% of which are singletons. V is TRBV25-1 and J is TRBJ1-2, with unresolved D. What was sequenced was PBMCs. This TCR came from a woman aged 18-29 years in good health and CMV-seronegative. CDR3 sequence (DNA): TGTGCCAGCAGTGAATTTGGGCAAACGGGCTACACCTTC. Translated: CASSEFGQTGYTF.